The present entry profiles one T cell receptor beta chain with its context. These data belong to a study of OX40 agonist ivuxolimab in advanced cancers. Here immunoSEQ multiplex PCR was the method, and the copy in TCRdb shows in-frame clones only, minus some. This sample has some 64,000 clones, with about 85% found just once. Germline V gene data show CDR1 as LNHNV and CDR2 as YYDKDF (reference sequence). The V gene end was trimmed by 1 base and the J gene end by 4 bases; junction bases not matched to a gene: 12. The CDR3 spans 18 residues. Sequencing was performed on CD4+ or CD8+ T cells sorted from blood, taken in a trial of the OX40 agonist ivuxolimab. The source of this sequence is an adult with an advanced solid tumor such as melanoma, head and neck, liver or kidney cancer. V and J are TRBV15 and TRBJ2-1, with TRBD2 matching over 8 bases. The CDR3 loop reads CATSRGRGSSGSYNEQFF. DNA for the CDR3: TGTGCCACCAGCAGAGGTCGGGGGAGCAGCGGGAGTTACAATGAGCAGTTCTTC.